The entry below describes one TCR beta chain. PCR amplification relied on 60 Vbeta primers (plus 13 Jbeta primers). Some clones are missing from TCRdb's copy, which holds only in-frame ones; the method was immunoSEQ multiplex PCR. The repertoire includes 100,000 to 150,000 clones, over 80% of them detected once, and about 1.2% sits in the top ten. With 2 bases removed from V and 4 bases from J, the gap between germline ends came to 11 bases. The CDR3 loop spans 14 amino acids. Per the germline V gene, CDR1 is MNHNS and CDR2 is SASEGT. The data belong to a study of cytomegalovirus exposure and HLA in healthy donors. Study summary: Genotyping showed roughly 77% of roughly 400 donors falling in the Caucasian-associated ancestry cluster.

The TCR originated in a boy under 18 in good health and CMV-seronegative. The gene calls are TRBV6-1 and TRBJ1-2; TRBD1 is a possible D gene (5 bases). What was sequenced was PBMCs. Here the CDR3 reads CASSEFGQIYGYTF. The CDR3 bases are TGTGCCAGCAGTGAATTTGGACAAATCTATGGCTACACCTTC.